These 2 T cell receptor beta chains originate from one sample sequenced in a study of shared clonotypes between healthy human individuals. The table came from immunoSEQ multiplex PCR; TCRdb's copy has only in-frame clones and leaves some out. The repertoire holds some 2,500,000 clones, with 92% as singletons. Input material: naive CD4+ T cells from PBMCs. Subset here: CD45RA+ positively selected. The source of these receptors is a man between 18 and 29 years old in good health. Some clones in this sample may be carry-over from other donors' samples.

This CDR3 is CASSLAIAGVGVGQFF. CDR3 DNA: TGTGCCAGCAGCTTAGCGATTGCGGGAGTAGGAGTAGGGCAGTTCTTC. This sequence joins TRBV7-9 and TRBJ2-1; 7 bases agree with TRBD2. Germline CDR1 SEHNR, CDR2 FQNEAQ (reference sequence). The junction had 14 bases not matched to a gene; V was cut back by 0 bases and J by 12 bases. The CDR3 length is 16 residues.

The chain uses TRBV5-4 and TRBJ2-1, with unresolved D. V lost 2 bases, J lost 2 bases, and 8 bases lay in between. From germline, CDR1 is SGHNT and CDR2 YYREEE (reference sequence). CDR3 length: 14 amino acids. The CDR3: CASSFPFPYNEQFF. Here the CDR3 DNA reads TGTGCCAGCAGCTTTCCTTTTCCCTACAATGAGCAGTTCTTC.